Listed below are T cell receptor beta chains from one sample, sequenced in a study of T cell responses to AZD1222 COVID-19 vaccine. Measured with immunoSEQ multiplex PCR; TCRdb has only the in-frame clones, and not every one. The sample contains approximately 180,000 clones, around 90% of which appear only once. Sequencing used peripheral blood, obtained on day 0 of AZD1222 vaccination. The receptors originated from an adult in good health. Both conserved end residues are trimmed from each CDR3.

J gene | V gene | CDR3 protein
TRBJ2-7 | TRBV2 | ASSVSSYEQY
TRBJ2-2 | TRBV14 | ASSLRQGLNGELF
TRBJ2-5 | TRBV29-1 | SVGQVETQY
TRBJ1-4 | TRBV4-1 | ASSQGLGTGKFVNEKLF
TRBJ1-1 | TRBV30 | AWSVSNTEAF
TRBJ2-7 | TRBV9 | ASSGPGQYEQY
TRBJ2-7 | TRBV18 | ASSWTESSYEQY
TRBJ1-1 | TRBV5-6 | ASSRKGGSNTEAF
TRBJ2-3 | TRBV7-9 | ASSSGAITDTQY
TRBJ2-3 | TRBV7-3 | ASSLTGGAGGADTQY
TRBJ2-1 | TRBV6-4 | ASSNLGLGGPNEQF
TRBJ1-2 | TRBV12-3/TRBV12-4 | ASTPGQGGGYT
TRBJ2-1 | TRBV11-1 | ASSLELAGASGEQF
TRBJ1-1 | TRBV5-6 | ASSLGPSGGPEAF
TRBJ1-2 | TRBV30 | AWSLGGQGNYGYT
TRBJ1-1 | TRBV7-2 | ASSSGQSNFEAF
TRBJ1-2 | TRBV19 | ASSIVYEALGVYGYT
TRBJ2-3 | TRBV5-1 | ASSLGGVGTDTQY
TRBJ2-2 | TRBV6-2/TRBV6-3 | ASSYTDRSSGELF
TRBJ1-5 | TRBV7-2 | ASSYDGGSGNQPQH
TRBJ2-2 | TRBV7-9 | ASSVGRAGELF
TRBJ2-1 | TRBV7-9 | ASSLVAVTYNEQF
TRBJ2-1 | TRBV18 | ASSPSRGGAYNEQF
TRBJ2-1 | TRBV6-2/TRBV6-3 | ASSQALAGDYNEQF
TRBJ2-6 | TRBV5-1 | ASRQGSGANVLT
TRBJ1-2 | TRBV19 | ASSVAYGDYGYT
TRBJ2-3 | TRBV30 | AWSLALTDTQY
TRBJ1-5 | TRBV21-1 | ASSTSNSQPQH
TRBJ2-7 | TRBV30 | AWSVGGAGYEQY
TRBJ2-7 | TRBV27 | ASSSKGGEGGYEQY
TRBJ2-1 | TRBV7-6 | ASSFSHNEQF
TRBJ2-7 | TRBV7-2 | ASSLEEGYEQY
TRBJ2-1 | TRBV7-8 | ASSGSLGHSSNEQF
TRBJ1-3 | TRBV25-1 | ASSELRGGGNTIY
TRBJ1-5 | TRBV4-1 | ASSQEDRESNQPQH
TRBJ1-1 | TRBV7-9 | ASSLQGAGVTEAF
TRBJ1-1 | TRBV12-5 | ASGTQGLEAF
TRBJ2-1 | TRBV10-3 | AISEGEGYNEQF
TRBJ1-6 | TRBV6-5 | ASSAQGNSGVSLH
TRBJ1-5 | TRBV30 | AWSKGDNQPQH
TRBJ2-7 | TRBV7-2 | ASSLASGGYSYEQY
TRBJ1-2 | TRBV19 | ASGDRGRNYGYT
TRBJ2-3 | TRBV6-2/TRBV6-3 | ASSPSRRWADTQY
TRBJ2-7 | TRBV27 | ASSFGGQAEQY
TRBJ2-1 | TRBV6-4 | ASSDTSDPYNEQF
TRBJ1-1 | TRBV4-3 | ASSQGGANTEAF
TRBJ1-2 | TRBV27 | ASSPHGNYGYT
TRBJ1-6 | TRBV30 | AGTGQVNSPLH
TRBJ2-6 | TRBV4-1 | ASSQEGSPVRGANVLT
TRBJ2-2 | TRBV5-6 | ASKRDRVPGELF
TRBJ2-3 | TRBV7-9 | ASSPWGDPDTQY
TRBJ2-1 | TRBV11-3 | ASSSGGVHEQF
TRBJ2-7 | TRBV24-1 | ATSDLETLY
TRBJ2-6 | TRBV6-1 | ASSAYRVVSGANVLT
TRBJ2-3 | TRBV2 | ASLNMITDTQY
TRBJ1-2 | TRBV5-1 | ASSYDGLAEGYT
TRBJ1-2 | TRBV20-1 | SASGQGAGT
TRBJ2-2 | TRBV4-1 | ASSQASTTGELF